The entry below describes one TCR beta chain. This sample was included in a study of shared clonotypes between healthy human individuals. Study overall: Each donor had three CD4 naive, three CD4 memory, two CD8 naive and one CD8 memory plate.

CDR1 PRHDT and CDR2 FYEKMQ come from the germline V gene (reference sequence). CDR3 length: 16 amino acids. Trimming left V 4 bases short and J 10 bases short, with 25 bases between. TCRdb keeps only in-frame clones here, not all; method: immunoSEQ multiplex PCR. The sample consists of some 700,000 clones, 80% to 95% of them appearing once. Participating donors were healthy, HIV-negative adults free of recent acute infections or vaccinations. Only Caucasian adults living in Nashville, Tennessee served as donors. Combining CD45RO+ cells with CCR7-negative CD45RA+ TemRA cells gave CD8 memory. This sequence joins TRBV13 and TRBJ1-1; perhaps TRBD1 as D (6 bases). This TCR was recovered from a man between 18 and 35 years old in good health. Some clones in this sample may be carry-over from other donors' samples. The sequencing input was memory CD8+ T cells from PBMCs. Subset specified: CD45RO+ cells pooled with CCR7-negative TemRA cells. CDR3 residues: CASSSNRQDMTRVAFF. The CDR3 region has the DNA TGTGCCAGCAGCTCCAACCGACAGGATATGACTCGGGTAGCTTTCTTT.